A single sample is the source of the 10 T cell receptor beta chains below, sequenced in a study of blood T cells in healthy people across ages. Alongside a J-beta primer mix, a sample-barcoded 5' primer served in a second PCR lasting roughly 7 to 11 cycles. TCRdb passed the 5' RACE reads through MiXCR, listing each CDR3 protein once. The sample includes about 1.1 million distinct CDR3 sequences, roughly two fifths seen only once; the top ten take around 13%. The sequencing input was blood. These receptors were obtained from a man between 18 and 29 years old in good health.

This clonotype was seen more than once but under ten times. This rearrangement joins TRBV3-1 to TRBJ2-3, with 7 bases identical to TRBD2. Losses at the gene ends were 2 bases for V and 2 bases for J; bases not matched to a gene: 13. The CDR3 consists of 18 residues. Germline lookup yields CDR1 LGHDT and CDR2 YNNKEL (reference sequence). The CDR3 region has the DNA TGTGCCAGCAGCCAATCGGTGATGCGGGGGAGGTCCACAGATACGCAGTATTTT. Its protein is CASSQSVMRGRSTDTQYF.

About this clonotype itself: The junction departs from the called germline gene at one end, perhaps through a read error. The gene calls are TRBV20-1 and TRBJ1-5; 11 nucleotides align to TRBD1. The CDR3 length is 16 residues. Germline CDR1 and CDR2: DFQATT and SNEGSKA (reference sequence). CDR3 nucleotide sequence: TGCAGTGCCAGAGAGAGGGACAGGGGGACGAATCAGCCCCAGCATTTT. This sequence encodes CSARERDRGTNQPQHF.

As regards this clonotype: A much larger clone lies one base from this, so it may be a read error. V is TRBV29-1 and J is TRBJ2-1; D is possibly TRBD1 (6 bases). The CDR3 totals 13 residues. The V gene's germline CDR1 is SQVTM and CDR2 ANQGSEA. The V end was cut by 4 bases, the J end by 10 bases, with 17 bases between. CDR3 coding DNA: TGCAGCGTTGGGACAGTAGGGGCCTACGAGCAGTTCTTC. Its translation is CSVGTVGAYEQFF.

This clonotype was counted between two and nine times. The rearrangement joins TRBV6-1 to TRBJ2-1, with TRBD2 matching 7 bases. The CDR3 runs to 17 residues. V lost 1 base, J lost 0 bases, and 6 bases stayed unmatched. In germline, CDR1 is MNHNS, CDR2 SASEGT. The CDR3 nucleotides are TGTGCCAGCAGTGAAGGTGGGCTAGCGGACTCCTACAATGAGCAGTTCTTC. Its translation is CASSEGGLADSYNEQFF.

This chain joins TRBV6-5 and TRBJ1-2, with D perhaps TRBD1 (5 bases). Germline V CDR1 and CDR2: MNHEY, SVGAGI. Between the trimmed V and J ends, which lost 5 bases and 3 bases, there was a span of 19 bases. CDR3 length: 16 residues. CDR3 sequence reads: CASSPGMGESYYGYTF. As DNA, the CDR3 is TGTGCCAGCAGTCCTGGCATGGGGGAATCATACTATGGCTACACCTTC.

The chain joins TRBV24-1 to TRBJ2-1, with TRBD1 identical over 8 bases. The CDR3 sequence is 13 residues long. CDR1 is KGHDR and CDR2 is SFDVKD in the germline V gene. The ends lost 4 bases at V and 10 bases at J; junction bases unmatched: 5. The CDR3 loop is CATSDPTGAEQFF. In DNA form, the CDR3 reads TGTGCCACCAGTGACCCGACAGGGGCCGAGCAGTTCTTC.

This clonotype was detected a few times. The CDR3 loop reads CASSTGTVNSPLHF. The CDR3 DNA is TGTGCCAGCAGTACCGGGACAGTTAATTCACCCCTCCACTTT. This chain uses TRBV6-5 with TRBJ1-6, with 7 bases aligning to TRBD1. The CDR3 has 14 residues. J was trimmed by 6 bases and V by 5 bases; bases with no gene match: 4. CDR1 MNHEY and CDR2 SVGAGI come from the germline V gene.

This clonotype turned up a few times. The V call is TRBV7-9, the J call TRBJ1-2; weak D call: TRBD1 (6 bases). Germline values: CDR1 SEHNR, CDR2 FQNEAQ (reference sequence). V was cut by 1 base and J by 7 bases, with 16 bases left in between. The CDR3 spans 15 residues. The CDR3 region has the DNA TGTGCCAGCAGCTTAGGCGGCGACAGGAGGGTTGGCTACACCTTC. This translates into CASSLGGDRRVGYTF.

This clonotype was counted at least ten times. This rearrangement joins TRBV2 to TRBJ2-3, with a weak D call TRBD2 (5 bases). V was cut by 1 base and J by 2 bases, with 13 bases left in between. This CDR3 contains 16 residues. Germline V lookup: CDR1 SNHLY, CDR2 FYNNEI. The DNA of the CDR3 is TGTGCCAGCAGTGAAGGAGGAGGAGGAACCACAGATACGCAGTATTTT. Its translation is CASSEGGGGTTDTQYF. The entire variable domain, with the rest obtained from reference TRBV2 and TRBJ2-3, is as follows: EPEVTQTPSHQVTQMGQEVILRCVPISNHLYFYWYRQILGQKVEFLVSFYNNEISEKSEIFDDQFSVERPDGSNFTLKIRSTKLEDSAMYFCASSEGGGGTTDTQYFGPGTRLTVL.

This clonotype came up a few times. V is TRBV12-3 or TRBV12-4 and J is TRBJ2-2, with unresolved D. Trimming removed 3 bases at V and 0 bases at J, with 5 bases between. The CDR3 loop spans 14 amino acids. CDR3 in DNA: TGTGCCAGCAGTTTTGATACGAACACCGGGGAGCTGTTTTTT. Its protein product is CASSFDTNTGELFF.